The entry below gives a single TCR beta chain sequence along with its context. This entry belongs to a study of blood T cell repertoires in COVID-19. Study-level information: Nucleic acid was either cDNA or gDNA, and it came from T cells, B-cell-depleted T cells, or PBMCs.

Clones were sequenced by immunoSEQ multiplex PCR, and TCRdb holds only the in-frame ones, with some missing. This table holds roughly 210,000 clones, around four fifths found once. Enrolled during active infection, Seattle patients were then followed longitudinally. The TCR comes from a woman of 80 years or more with COVID-19, enrolled during active disease. The sequencing sample was made of peripheral blood.

The CDR3 here is CATSDDSNDFGNTIYF. CDR3 sequence (DNA): TGTGCCACCAGTGATGATTCCAATGACTTTGGAAACACCATATATTTT. V usage is TRBV24-1 and J usage is TRBJ1-3; D uncertain. CDR1 is KGHDR and CDR2 is SFDVKD in the germline V gene. This CDR3 has 16 residues. The V and J ends lost 3 bases and 3 bases respectively, with 14 bases between them.